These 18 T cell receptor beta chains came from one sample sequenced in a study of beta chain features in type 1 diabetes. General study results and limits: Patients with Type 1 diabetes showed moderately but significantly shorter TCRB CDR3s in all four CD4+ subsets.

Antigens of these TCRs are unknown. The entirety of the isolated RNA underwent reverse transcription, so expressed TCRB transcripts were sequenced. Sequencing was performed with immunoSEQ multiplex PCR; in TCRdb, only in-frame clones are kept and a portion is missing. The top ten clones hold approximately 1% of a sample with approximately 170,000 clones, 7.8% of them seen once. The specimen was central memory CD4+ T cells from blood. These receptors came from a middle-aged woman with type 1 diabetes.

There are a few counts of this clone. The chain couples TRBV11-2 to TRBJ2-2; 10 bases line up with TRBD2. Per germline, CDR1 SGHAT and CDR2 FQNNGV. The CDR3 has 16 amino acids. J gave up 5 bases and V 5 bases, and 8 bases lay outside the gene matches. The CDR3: CASSPTSGESTGELFF. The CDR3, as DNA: TGTGCCAGCAGCCCTACTAGCGGGGAAAGTACCGGGGAGCTGTTTTTT.

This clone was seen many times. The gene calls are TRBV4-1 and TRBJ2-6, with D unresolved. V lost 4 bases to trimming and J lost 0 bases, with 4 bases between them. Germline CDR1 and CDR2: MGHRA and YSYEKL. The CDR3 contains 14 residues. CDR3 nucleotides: TGCGCCAGCAGCCCCCTCTCTGGGGCCAACGTCCTGACTTTC. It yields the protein CASSPLSGANVLTF.

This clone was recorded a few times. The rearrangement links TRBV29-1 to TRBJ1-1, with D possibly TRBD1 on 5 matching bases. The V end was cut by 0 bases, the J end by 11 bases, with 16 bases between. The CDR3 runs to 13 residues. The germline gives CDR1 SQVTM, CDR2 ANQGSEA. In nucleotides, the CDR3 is TGCAGCGTTGAAGATTTGGCAGGGTTAAGGGCTTTCTTT. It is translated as CSVEDLAGLRAFF.

CDR3 region: CASRDLAGVYEQYF. The CDR3 nucleotides are TGTGCCAGCAGAGATCTAGCGGGAGTGTACGAGCAGTACTTC. The chain carries TRBV28 and TRBJ2-7; 10 nucleotides match TRBD2. There are 14 residues in the CDR3. CDR1 MDHEN and CDR2 SYDVKM come from the germline V gene. J lost 4 bases, V lost 6 bases, and 6 bases had no gene match. Full variable domain (rest looked up from reference TRBV28 and TRBJ2-7): DVKVTQSSRYLVKRTGEKVFLECVQDMDHENMFWYRQDPGLGLRLIYFSYDVKMKEKGDIPEGYSVSREKKERFSLILESASTNQTSMYLCASRDLAGVYEQYFGPGTRLTVT.

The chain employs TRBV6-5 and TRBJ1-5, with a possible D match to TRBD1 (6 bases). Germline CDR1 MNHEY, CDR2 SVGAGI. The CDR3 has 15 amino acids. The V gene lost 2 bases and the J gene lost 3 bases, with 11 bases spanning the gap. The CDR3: CASSYTTGSNQPQHF. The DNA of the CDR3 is TGTGCCAGCAGTTACACAACAGGGTCCAATCAGCCCCAGCATTTT.

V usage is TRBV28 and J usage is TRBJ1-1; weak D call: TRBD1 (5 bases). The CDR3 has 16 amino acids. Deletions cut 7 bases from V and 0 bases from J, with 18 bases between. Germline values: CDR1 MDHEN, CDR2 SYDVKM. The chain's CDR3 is CASTSGGGLMNTEAFF. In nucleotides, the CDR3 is TGTGCCAGCACCTCCGGGGGGGGACTCATGAACACTGAAGCTTTCTTT.

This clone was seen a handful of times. The CDR3 reads CSVQTGLNTEAFF. For the CDR3, the DNA is TGCAGCGTTCAGACAGGGTTGAACACTGAAGCTTTCTTT. The chain recombines TRBV29-1 with TRBJ1-1; 7 nucleotides line up with TRBD1. Trimming at V came to 5 bases and at J to 0 bases, leaving 3 bases not matched to a gene. The CDR3 contains 13 residues. Per germline, CDR1 SQVTM and CDR2 ANQGSEA.

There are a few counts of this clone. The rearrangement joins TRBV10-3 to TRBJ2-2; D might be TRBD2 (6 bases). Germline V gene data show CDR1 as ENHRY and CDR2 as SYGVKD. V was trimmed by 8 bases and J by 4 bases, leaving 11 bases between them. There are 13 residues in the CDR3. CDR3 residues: CAIEGTGTGELFF. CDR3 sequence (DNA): TGTGCCATCGAGGGGACTGGCACCGGGGAGCTGTTTTTT.

CDR3 sequence (DNA): TGTGCCAGCAGCGTAGTTGGGCTAGCGGGGGTCGAGCAGTTCTTC. Its translation: CASSVVGLAGVEQFF. V usage is TRBV9 and J usage is TRBJ2-1; 10 nucleotides line up with TRBD2. This CDR3 is 15 amino acids long. CDR1 SGDLS and CDR2 YYNGEE come from the germline V gene. The V gene end was trimmed by 0 bases and the J gene end by 10 bases; junction bases not matched to a gene: 7.

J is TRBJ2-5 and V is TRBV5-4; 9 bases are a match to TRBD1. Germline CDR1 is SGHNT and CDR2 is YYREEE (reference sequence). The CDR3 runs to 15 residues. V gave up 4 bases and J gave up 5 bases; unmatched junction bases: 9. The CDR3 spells CASSGPTGGRETQYF. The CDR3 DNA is TGTGCCAGCAGCGGCCCAACAGGGGGCAGGGAGACCCAGTACTTC. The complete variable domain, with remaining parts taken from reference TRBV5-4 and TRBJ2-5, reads ETGVTQSPTHLIKTRGQQVTLRCSSQSGHNTVSWYQQALGQGPQFIFQYYREEENGRGNFPPRFSGLQFPNYSSELNVNALELDDSALYLCASSGPTGGRETQYFGPGTRLLVL.

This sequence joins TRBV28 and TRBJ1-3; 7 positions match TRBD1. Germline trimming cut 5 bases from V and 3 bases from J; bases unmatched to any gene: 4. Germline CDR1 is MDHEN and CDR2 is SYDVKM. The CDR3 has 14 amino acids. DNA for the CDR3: TGTGCCAGCAGTCTGCAGGGGGTTGGAAACACCATATATTTT. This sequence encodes CASSLQGVGNTIYF. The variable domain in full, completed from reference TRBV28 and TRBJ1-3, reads DVKVTQSSRYLVKRTGEKVFLECVQDMDHENMFWYRQDPGLGLRLIYFSYDVKMKEKGDIPEGYSVSREKKERFSLILESASTNQTSMYLCASSLQGVGNTIYFGEGSWLTVV.

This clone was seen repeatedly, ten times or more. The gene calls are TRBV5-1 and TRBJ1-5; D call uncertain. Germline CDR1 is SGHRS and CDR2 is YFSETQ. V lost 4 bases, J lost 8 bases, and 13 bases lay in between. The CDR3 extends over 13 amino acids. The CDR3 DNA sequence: TGCGCCAGCAGCCGGACTGGCGGAGAGCCCCAGCATTTT. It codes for CASSRTGGEPQHF.

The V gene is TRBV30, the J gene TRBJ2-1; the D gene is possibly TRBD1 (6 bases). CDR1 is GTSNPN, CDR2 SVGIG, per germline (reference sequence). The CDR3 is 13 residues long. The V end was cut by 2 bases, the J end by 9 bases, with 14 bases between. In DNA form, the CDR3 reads TGTGCCTGGAGTATGCCGGTAGGGGGTGAGCAGTTCTTC. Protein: CAWSMPVGGEQFF.

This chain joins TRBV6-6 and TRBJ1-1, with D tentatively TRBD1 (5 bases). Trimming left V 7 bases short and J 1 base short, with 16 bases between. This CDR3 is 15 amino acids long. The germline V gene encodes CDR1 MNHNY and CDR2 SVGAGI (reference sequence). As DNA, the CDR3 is TGTGCCAGCACTCCCGGGGGAGGAAGGAACACTGAAGCTTTCTTT. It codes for CASTPGGGRNTEAFF.

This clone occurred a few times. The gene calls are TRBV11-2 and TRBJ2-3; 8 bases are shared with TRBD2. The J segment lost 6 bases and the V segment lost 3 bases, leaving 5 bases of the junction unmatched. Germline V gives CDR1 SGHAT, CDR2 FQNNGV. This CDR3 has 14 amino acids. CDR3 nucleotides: TGTGCCAGCAGCTTCAGGAGCGGGAGTGATACGCAGTATTTT. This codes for CASSFRSGSDTQYF. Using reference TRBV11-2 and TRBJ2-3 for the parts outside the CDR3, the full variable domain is EAGVAQSPRYKIIEKRQSVAFWCNPISGHATLYWYQQILGQGPKLLIQFQNNGVVDDSQLPKDRFSAERLKGVDSTLKIQPAKLEDSAVYLCASSFRSGSDTQYFGPGTRLTVL.

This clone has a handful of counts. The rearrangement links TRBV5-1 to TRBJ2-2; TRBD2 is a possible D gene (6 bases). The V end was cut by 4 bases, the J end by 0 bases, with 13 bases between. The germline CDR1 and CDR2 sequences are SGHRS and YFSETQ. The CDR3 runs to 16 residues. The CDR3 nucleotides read TGCGCCAGCAGCCCCACACTAGCTACGAACACCGGGGAGCTGTTTTTT. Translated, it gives CASSPTLATNTGELFF.

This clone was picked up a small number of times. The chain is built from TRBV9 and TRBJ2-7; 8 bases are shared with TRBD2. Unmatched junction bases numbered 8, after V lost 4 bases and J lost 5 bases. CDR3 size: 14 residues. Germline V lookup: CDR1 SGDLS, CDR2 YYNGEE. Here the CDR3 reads CASSPIAGNHEQYF. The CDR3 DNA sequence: TGTGCCAGCAGCCCCATAGCGGGGAACCACGAGCAGTACTTC. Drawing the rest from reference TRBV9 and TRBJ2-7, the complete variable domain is DSGVTQTPKHLITATGQRVTLRCSPRSGDLSVYWYQQSLDQGLQFLIQYYNGEERAKGNILERFSAQQFPDLHSELNLSSLELGDSALYFCASSPIAGNHEQYFGPGTRLTVT.

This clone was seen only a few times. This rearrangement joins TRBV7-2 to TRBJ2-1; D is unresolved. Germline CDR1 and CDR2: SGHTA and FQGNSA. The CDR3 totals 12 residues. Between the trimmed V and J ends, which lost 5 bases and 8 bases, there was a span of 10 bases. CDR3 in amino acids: CASSPRFYEQFF. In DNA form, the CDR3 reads TGTGCCAGCAGCCCGAGGTTCTATGAGCAGTTCTTC.